One T cell receptor (beta chain) is described in this entry. Its target is not known. The V and J ends lost 6 bases and 2 bases respectively, with 8 bases between them. The CDR3 runs 13 residues. Germline CDR1 and CDR2: MNHNY and SVGAGI (reference sequence). Using immunoSEQ multiplex PCR, the repertoire was profiled, and TCRdb retains in-frame clones only, with some absent. The sample consists of about 100,000 clones, about nine tenths of them appearing once. The sample belongs to a study of T cell responses to AZD1222 COVID-19 vaccine. General study points: Compared with day 0, the breadth and depth of the Spike-specific TCR repertoire rose significantly after two doses of AZD1222. Per reports, nearly half of all spike-specific TCRs target regions that are unmutated in variants.

Sequenced here: peripheral blood, sampled 28 days after the second AZD1222 dose. V and J are TRBV6-6 and TRBJ1-3, with TRBD1 as a possible D gene (6 bases). The receptor's source is an adult who received the AZD1222 COVID-19 vaccine. The CDR3 sequence is CASSWDTGNTIYF. CDR3 coding DNA: TGTGCCAGCAGCTGGGACACTGGAAACACCATATATTTT.